This TCR beta chain was identified in a study of PD-L1 blockade in urothelial cancer. Study-wide background: Blood analyses occurred 3 weeks (second dose) and 6 weeks post treatment start.

In the case of this clone: Its target is unknown.

This table comes from immunoSEQ multiplex PCR, and its TCRdb copy is limited to in-frame clones, with some not included. Among tens of thousands of clones, about four fifths were seen once, and the ten largest hold over 8.5%. Time point of the sample: pretreatment peripheral blood. Whole-study results and caveats: Sub-median blood TCR clonality before treatment predicted longer survival.

The material sequenced was PBMCs, taken around atezolizumab (anti-PD-L1) treatment. This TCR came from a woman between 70 and 85 years old with urothelial cancer.

The CDR3 protein is CASSQIAGGTDTQYF. CDR3 bases: TGCGCCAGCAGCCAGATAGCGGGAGGCACAGATACGCAGTATTTT. The V gene is TRBV4-1, the J gene TRBJ2-3, with TRBD2 identical over 9 bases. This CDR3 spans 15 amino acids. The germline gives CDR1 MGHRA, CDR2 YSYEKL. The ends lost 3 bases at V and 1 base at J; junction bases unmatched: 2.